The present T cell receptor (beta chain) was sequenced within a study of radiotherapy plus CTLA-4 blockade in lung cancer. Study summary: Among enrolled patients, over 15% responded and roughly 30% achieved disease control. Regarding the study as a whole: After treatment with radiotherapy plus ipilimumab, TCR clones that came from the tumor expanded in blood. It was early blood T cell clone dynamics, with interferon-beta, that reportedly best predicted response.

The protocol was immunoSEQ multiplex PCR, while the TCRdb copy is restricted to in-frame clones and leaves out a portion. The table has approximately 28,000 clones, approximately 79% seen once. This clone has only one observation. Its antigen is not known. Patients in the study, people with chemo-refractory metastatic non-small-cell lung cancer, received focal radiation plus ipilimumab CTLA-4 blockade. The CDR3 consists of 15 residues. The germline V and J ends were trimmed by 1 base and 1 base, with 10 bases remaining between them. Germline V CDR1 and CDR2: SGHTA, FQGNSA. Here the sequenced sample was peripheral blood, taken from a patient treated with radiotherapy plus ipilimumab. The sequence was collected from a human donor with non-small cell lung cancer who had stable disease on radiotherapy plus ipilimumab. The chain couples TRBV7-2 to TRBJ1-1, with a possible D match to TRBD1 (5 bases). The CDR3, as DNA: TGTGCCAGCAGCTTAGTGGCAGGGCCGAACACTGAAGCTTTCTTT. This encodes CASSLVAGPNTEAFF.